This TCR beta chain was observed in a study of cytomegalovirus exposure and HLA in healthy donors. Overall study: Membership in the Caucasian-associated ancestry cluster was found for about 80% of fewer than 450 genotyped donors. Points from the study as a whole: There were about 160 TCR beta chains listed as cytomegalovirus-associated.

V gave up 1 base and J gave up 7 bases, with 11 bases separating them. The CDR3 consists of 13 residues. CDR1 MGHRA and CDR2 YSYEKL come from the germline V gene. Regarding this clone: Its antigen is unidentified.

PCR was performed using 60 Vbeta and 13 Jbeta primers. Data came from immunoSEQ multiplex PCR; TCRdb stores just in-frame clones and leaves some out. This repertoire includes about 160,000 clones. Sequences were obtained from PBMCs. The clonotype was recovered from a woman in her sixties in good health and CMV-seronegative. This sequence joins TRBV4-1 and TRBJ2-7; D might be TRBD2 (6 bases). Here the CDR3 reads CASSQVLAWEQYF. The CDR3 bases are TGCGCCAGCAGCCAAGTGCTAGCGTGGGAGCAGTACTTC.